A single sample gave rise to the 22 T cell receptor beta chains below, sequenced in a study of blood T cell repertoires in COVID-19. Data came from immunoSEQ multiplex PCR; TCRdb stores just in-frame clones and leaves some out. The sample lists some 180,000 clones; roughly 86% were seen once. The sequenced sample consisted of PBMCs or T cells enriched from blood (not recorded which). The receptors were sampled from a woman between 40 and 55 years old in a cohort exposed to, infected with or recovered from COVID-19 (not recorded which).

J is TRBJ1-3 and V is TRBV6-1; D gene unclear. Germline-derived CDR1 and CDR2 are MNHNS and SASEGT. Trimming took 5 bases from V and 1 from J, leaving 9 bases between them. The CDR3 is made up of 14 amino acids. CDR3 sequence (DNA): TGTGCCAGCAGTTCCGCAGGTTCTGGAAACACCATATATTTT. Translating it yields CASSSAGSGNTIYF.

The chain has TRBV6-5 and TRBJ1-1; 9 nucleotides agree with TRBD1. Germline CDR1 is MNHEY and CDR2 is SVGAGI. V lost 8 bases, J lost 3 bases, and 7 bases stayed unmatched. The CDR3 is made up of 14 amino acids. This CDR3 reads CASGGTGKYTEAFF. The CDR3 region has the DNA TGTGCCAGCGGGGGGACAGGGAAATACACTGAAGCTTTCTTT.

The chain uses TRBV2 and TRBJ2-1, with D possibly being TRBD2 (5 bases). CDR1 is SNHLY and CDR2 is FYNNEI in the germline V gene. The CDR3 is made up of 11 amino acids. The germline V and J ends were trimmed by 5 bases and 9 bases, with 8 bases remaining between them. The CDR3 bases are TGTGCCAGCAGTCGGGAAAGTGAGCAGTTCTTC. Its protein product is CASSRESEQFF.

V gene TRBV9 combines with J gene TRBJ2-1, with TRBD2 identical over 8 bases. This CDR3 is 14 amino acids long. V trimming: 3 bases; J trimming: 8 bases; junction bases outside the gene matches: 7. The germline V gene has CDR1 SGDLS and CDR2 YYNGEE. The CDR3 DNA sequence: TGTGCCAGCAGCGCGAGACTCGGGAGGGATGAGCAGTTCTTC. Its protein product is CASSARLGRDEQFF.

The rearrangement uses TRBV28 and TRBJ1-2, with 7 bases aligning to TRBD1. CDR1 MDHEN and CDR2 SYDVKM come from the germline V gene. The CDR3 totals 15 residues. V trimming: 4 bases; J trimming: 2 bases; junction bases outside the gene matches: 7. The CDR3: CASSSRNRGNYGYTF. The CDR3 region has the DNA TGTGCCAGCAGTTCCAGGAACAGGGGCAACTATGGCTACACCTTC.

V gene TRBV19 combines with J gene TRBJ1-1; D remains ambiguous. The germline V gene encodes CDR1 LNHDA and CDR2 SQIVND (reference sequence). The CDR3 totals 13 residues. V was trimmed by 5 bases and J by 7 bases, leaving 14 bases between them. CDR3 protein: CASSPRWYYEAFF. The DNA of the CDR3 is TGTGCCAGTAGTCCCCGGTGGTACTATGAAGCTTTCTTT. The full variable domain, its missing parts supplied by reference TRBV19 and TRBJ1-1, is DGGITQSPKYLFRKEGQNVTLSCEQNLNHDAMYWYRQDPGQGLRLIYYSQIVNDFQKGDIAEGYSVSREKKESFPLTVTSAQKNPTAFYLCASSPRWYYEAFFGQGTRLTVV.

This chain connects TRBV7-2 to TRBJ2-2, with 9 bases that match TRBD2. Germline-derived CDR1 and CDR2 are SGHTA and FQGNSA. This CDR3 has 18 amino acids. V was pared by 1 base and J by 5 bases, with 11 bases of the junction left unmatched. This CDR3 reads CASSLESSGSSSTGELFF. The CDR3 DNA reads as TGTGCCAGCAGCTTAGAGAGTAGCGGGAGTAGTTCGACCGGGGAGCTGTTTTTT. Supplemented by reference TRBV7-2 and TRBJ2-2, the full variable domain reads GAGVSQSPSNKVTEKGKDVELRCDPISGHTALYWYRQSLGQGLEFLIYFQGNSAPDKSGLPSDRFSAERTGGSVSTLTIQRTQQEDSAVYLCASSLESSGSSSTGELFFGEGSRLTVL.

The gene calls are TRBV27 and TRBJ1-1; tentative D call: TRBD1 (5 bases). V gave up 3 bases and J gave up 4 bases, with 15 bases separating them. The CDR3 loop spans 15 amino acids. Germline V lookup: CDR1 MNHEY, CDR2 SMNVEV (reference sequence). DNA for the CDR3: TGTGCCAGCAGTTTGAGCCCAGGGTTTGGCACTGAAGCTTTCTTT. As protein: CASSLSPGFGTEAFF.

This chain uses TRBV5-6 with TRBJ1-2; tentatively, D is TRBD1 (5 bases). The CDR3 has 14 residues. Germline values: CDR1 SGHDT, CDR2 YYEEEE. Trimming removed 0 bases from V and 3 bases from J, with 9 bases in between. The CDR3 is CASSLVGRDYGYTF. The CDR3 bases are TGTGCCAGCAGCTTGGTTGGCAGGGACTATGGCTACACCTTC. Looking up the rest from reference TRBV5-6 and TRBJ1-2 gives the full variable domain: DAGVTQSPTHLIKTRGQQVTLRCSPKSGHDTVSWYQQALGQGPQFIFQYYEEEERQRGNFPDRFSGHQFPNYSSELNVNALLLGDSALYLCASSLVGRDYGYTFGSGTRLTVV.

This chain uses TRBV11-2 with TRBJ1-3; 7 bases match TRBD1. Per germline, CDR1 SGHAT and CDR2 FQNNGV. V gave up 0 bases and J gave up 7 bases; unmatched junction bases: 3. The CDR3 spans 14 residues. CDR3 in amino acids: CASSLEVRGNTIYF. CDR3 in DNA: TGTGCCAGCAGCTTAGAGGTCAGGGGGAACACCATATATTTT.

This chain connects TRBV6-4 to TRBJ1-1; D unresolved. The V gene lost 4 bases and the J gene lost 1 base, with 7 bases spanning the gap. CDR3 length equals 13 residues. The germline gives CDR1 MRHNA, CDR2 SNTAGT. The CDR3 sequence: CASSVYPNTEAFF. The CDR3 nucleotides read TGTGCCAGCAGTGTTTATCCGAACACTGAAGCTTTCTTT.

This chain joins TRBV6-5 and TRBJ1-1, with D perhaps matching TRBD1 (6 bases). Germline assignment: CDR1 MNHEY and CDR2 SVGAGI. This CDR3 has 14 residues. The V end was cut by 4 bases, the J end by 8 bases, with 17 bases between. The CDR3 DNA reads TGTGCCAGCAGTTCCCTATCCCGGACAGTCGAAGCTTTCTTT. Encoded protein: CASSSLSRTVEAFF.

V gene TRBV9 combines with J gene TRBJ2-7; 9 positions match TRBD1. Germline V gene lookup returns CDR1 SGDLS and CDR2 YYNGEE. This CDR3 is 15 amino acids long. Trimming at V came to 4 bases and at J to 4 bases, leaving 9 bases not matched to a gene. The CDR3 protein is CASSNHPDRGYEQYF. CDR3 DNA sequence: TGTGCCAGCAGCAACCACCCGGACAGGGGATACGAGCAGTACTTC.

V usage is TRBV7-8 and J usage is TRBJ2-1; D unclear. V was cut by 6 bases and J by 0 bases, with 15 bases left in between. The CDR3 covers 16 residues. Germline loops: CDR1 SGHVS, CDR2 FQNEAQ. The CDR3: CASRRRLESSYNEQFF. CDR3 bases: TGTGCCAGCAGACGTCGACTGGAAAGCTCCTACAATGAGCAGTTCTTC.

This clone has a handful of counts. V is TRBV30 and J is TRBJ2-7; 11 bases fit TRBD1. Looked up from germline, CDR1 is GTSNPN and CDR2 is SVGIG (reference sequence). V was clipped by 3 bases and J by 3 bases; unmatched bases: 4. The CDR3 is 14 amino acids. CDR3 sequence reads: CAWSKGTGGYEQYF. The CDR3 DNA sequence: TGTGCCTGGAGCAAAGGGACAGGGGGCTACGAGCAGTACTTC.

The V gene is TRBV6-1, the J gene TRBJ1-1, with D tentatively TRBD1 (6 bases). The CDR3 has 15 amino acids. From germline, CDR1 is MNHNS and CDR2 SASEGT. Trimming shortened V by 1 base and J by 4 bases, and 13 bases separated the two germline ends. CDR3 in amino acids: CASSEGPGGGTEAFF. The CDR3 DNA follows: TGTGCCAGCAGTGAAGGGCCGGGGGGCGGCACTGAAGCTTTCTTT.

The chain couples TRBV29-1 to TRBJ1-2; maybe TRBD1 (5 bases). Trimming pared 8 bases from V and 8 bases from J, leaving 18 bases between. The CDR3 length is 12 residues. Germline V gives CDR1 SQVTM, CDR2 ANQGSEA. The CDR3 DNA reads TGCAGCATTCCCGGCCAGGGCGGCGGCTACACCTTC. It translates to CSIPGQGGGYTF. The entire variable domain, with the rest obtained from reference TRBV29-1 and TRBJ1-2, is as follows: SAVISQKPSRDICQRGTSLTIQCQVDSQVTMMFWYRQQPGQSLTLIATANQGSEATYESGFVIDKFPISRPNLTFSTLTVSNMSPEDSSIYLCSIPGQGGGYTFGSGTRLTVV.

DNA of the CDR3: TGTGCCAGCAGTTACTCCCGCGGGAGTATCGATGAGCAGTTCTTC. Translation: CASSYSRGSIDEQFF. This rearrangement joins TRBV6-2 or TRBV6-3 to TRBJ2-1, with TRBD2 identical over 7 bases. Germline CDR1 and CDR2: MNHEY and SVGEGT. There are 15 residues in the CDR3. The V segment lost 0 bases and the J segment 8 bases; nucleotides outside the gene matches: 7.

The genes are TRBV3-1 (or the pseudogene TRBV3-2) and TRBJ2-7; TRBD2 aligns across 11 bases. Trimming at V came to 0 bases and at J to 6 bases, leaving 4 bases not matched to a gene. Germline lookup yields CDR1 LGHDT and CDR2 YNNKEL (reference sequence). The CDR3 consists of 15 residues. In DNA, the CDR3 is TGTGCCAGCAGCCAAGAAGGGACTAGCGGTGGCGAGCAGTACTTC. Amino acids: CASSQEGTSGGEQYF.

V gene TRBV19 combines with J gene TRBJ1-5; 9 bases map to TRBD1. The germline V gene has CDR1 LNHDA and CDR2 SQIVND (reference sequence). The CDR3 consists of 17 residues. Trimming at V came to 7 bases and at J to 0 bases, leaving 10 bases not matched to a gene. The CDR3 DNA reads as TGTGCCAGTATCCGGACAGGGGATACCCATAGCAATCAGCCCCAGCATTTT. Protein sequence: CASIRTGDTHSNQPQHF.

This chain joins TRBV7-9 and TRBJ1-4, with 8 bases aligning to TRBD1. V dropped 3 bases and J dropped 4; count of bases not matched to a gene: 1. There are 14 residues in the CDR3. Germline V lookup: CDR1 SEHNR, CDR2 FQNEAQ (reference sequence). The CDR3 sequence: CASSLTGVNEKLFF. CDR3 DNA: TGTGCCAGCAGCTTGACAGGGGTTAATGAAAAACTGTTTTTT. Based on the CDR3 plus reference TRBV7-9 and TRBJ1-4, the full variable domain is DTGVSQNPRHKITKRGQNVTFRCDPISEHNRLYWYRQTLGQGPEFLTYFQNEAQLEKSRLLSDRFSAERPKGSFSTLEIQRTEQGDSAMYLCASSLTGVNEKLFFGSGTQLSVL.

The gene calls are TRBV11-3 and TRBJ2-2, with D unresolved. The germline V gene encodes CDR1 SGHNT and CDR2 YENEEA. V was trimmed by 1 base and J by 6 bases, leaving 9 bases between them. CDR3 length: 14 amino acids. CDR3 in DNA: TGTGCCAGCAGCTTAGGACTCGCCCCCGGGGAGCTGTTTTTT. This encodes CASSLGLAPGELFF.